The next 24 T cell receptor beta chains were all read from a single sample in a study of CD8+CD57+ T cells in acquired aplastic anemia (dated by TCRdb to the late 2010s). This sample was sequenced with an Illumina HiSeq 2000. Genomic DNA was used as template for profiling of TCR beta VDJ combinations and CDR3 sequences. Starting from the raw public reads, TCRdb applied fastp trimming at Q25, assembled clones with MiXCR and retained in-frame beta chains. Each entry merges the rows of one CDR3 protein and shows their most common DNA and genes. In this sample the table shows approximately 200,000 distinct CDR3 sequences, approximately 49% of which occur a single time. The top ten hold 16% of the sample. The sample was sorted CD4+, CD8+, or CD8+CD57+ T cells (not recorded which) from PBMCs. These receptors originate from a human donor in good health, serving as a control.

The gene calls are TRBV20-1 and TRBJ1-1; D perhaps matches TRBD1 (6 bases). Germline CDR1 reads DFQATT; CDR2 reads SNEGSKA (reference sequence). The length of the CDR3 is 14 residues. Trimming left V 3 bases short and J 3 bases short, with 14 bases between. The CDR3 nucleotides are TGCAGTGCTAGGCAGGGGCATCGGGACACTGAAGCTTTCTTT. This translates into CSARQGHRDTEAFF.

This chain links TRBV18 with TRBJ1-1, with D possibly being TRBD1 (6 bases). The CDR3 has 16 residues. Germline V gene sequence: CDR1 KGHSH, CDR2 LQKENI. With 3 bases removed from V and 4 bases from J, the gap between germline ends came to 18 bases. CDR3 region: CASSPGGGLTGTEAFF. As DNA, the CDR3 is TGTGCCAGCTCACCGGGGGGGGGGCTTACGGGCACTGAAGCTTTCTTT.

This clonotype has just a few counts. The genes are TRBV9 and TRBJ2-3; 8 positions agree with TRBD2. The CDR3 covers 14 residues. Looked up from germline, CDR1 is SGDLS and CDR2 is YYNGEE. V was clipped by 6 bases and J by 2 bases; unmatched bases: 5. This CDR3 is CASKRGLLTDTQYF. For the CDR3, the DNA is TGTGCCAGCAAGCGGGGGTTACTCACAGATACGCAGTATTTT.

This clonotype was recorded only once. The rearrangement uses TRBV20-1 and TRBJ2-1, with 11 bases fitting TRBD1. Germline V gene lookup returns CDR1 DFQATT and CDR2 SNEGSKA (reference sequence). This CDR3 is built from 16 residues. V gave up 1 base and J gave up 6 bases; unmatched junction bases: 8. The CDR3 DNA follows: TGCAGTGCTAGAGTCGCCGGGACAGGGGGGAGCAATGAGCAGTTCTTC. Protein: CSARVAGTGGSNEQFF.

For this clonotype: A much larger clonotype is one base distant, so this may be a read error. The CDR3 end shows no conserved phenylalanine or tryptophan, and so a read error is likely. The rearrangement uses TRBV6-6 and TRBJ2-1; 9 nucleotides line up with TRBD2. After removal of 5 bases from V and 6 bases from J, the junction contained 5 bases not matched to a gene. This CDR3 is built from 14 residues. The germline CDR1 and CDR2 sequences are MNHNY and SVGAGI (reference sequence). The CDR3 sequence is CASSLAGSLNEQFL. For the CDR3, the DNA is TGTGCCAGCAGTCTAGCGGGAAGCCTCAATGAGCAGTTCCTC.

This clonotype was seen only a few times. Sequence at one end of the junction differs from germline and may be a read error. The rearrangement links TRBV28 to TRBJ2-1, with 11 bases that match TRBD2. Germline CDR1 and CDR2: MDHEN and SYDVKM. The CDR3 consists of 16 residues. This CDR3 is CASRTLAGGGYNGQFF. The DNA for the CDR3 is TGTGCCAGCAGGACGCTAGCGGGGGGTGGCTACAATGGGCAGTTCTTC.

The gene calls are TRBV6-1 and TRBJ1-5, with a weak D call TRBD1 (5 bases). CDR3 length: 14 amino acids. The V gene's germline CDR1 is MNHNS and CDR2 SASEGT. With 5 bases removed from V and 5 bases from J, the gap between germline ends came to 13 bases. The CDR3 coding sequence is TGTGCCAGCAGTTACCGGGAAGGGGATCAGCCCCAGCATTTT. It specifies CASSYREGDQPQHF.

J is TRBJ1-2 and V is TRBV28; a weak D match, TRBD1 (5 bases). The germline gives CDR1 MDHEN, CDR2 SYDVKM. V dropped 7 bases and J dropped 2 bases, with 17 bases sitting between them. The CDR3 consists of 15 residues. CDR3 in amino acids: CASNDHGARNYGYTF. Here the CDR3 DNA reads TGTGCCAGCAATGACCATGGGGCGCGGAACTATGGCTACACCTTC.

This rearrangement joins TRBV5-4 to TRBJ2-3; TRBD2 aligns across 13 bases. CDR1 SGHNT and CDR2 YYREEE come from the germline V gene (reference sequence). The CDR3 contains 17 residues. The ends lost 0 bases at V and 2 bases at J; junction bases unmatched: 3. This CDR3 reads CASSLGLAGGYTDTQYF. In DNA, the CDR3 is TGTGCCAGCAGCTTGGGACTAGCGGGGGGTTACACAGATACGCAGTATTTT.

This clonotype appeared many times. CDR3 residues: CASSIDVNLDRFNYGYTF. The DNA for the CDR3 is TGTGCCAGTAGTATAGACGTTAACCTGGACAGATTTAACTATGGCTACACCTTC. The J gene is TRBJ1-2, the V gene TRBV19; D might be TRBD1 (6 bases). CDR3 length: 18 residues. CDR1 LNHDA and CDR2 SQIVND come from the germline V gene (reference sequence). The germline V and J ends were trimmed by 0 bases and 1 base, with 18 bases remaining between them.

This clonotype was detected ten times or more. The chain has TRBV6-5 and TRBJ1-5, with 7 bases that match TRBD1. The V gene end was trimmed by 6 bases and the J gene end by 2 bases; junction bases not matched to a gene: 7. CDR3 length: 15 amino acids. Germline V gene data show CDR1 as MNHEY and CDR2 as SVGAGI. The CDR3 protein is CASRTGKVGNQPQHF. The CDR3 nucleotides are TGTGCCAGCAGGACAGGGAAGGTGGGCAATCAGCCCCAGCATTTT.

For this clonotype: Germline and junction disagree at one end, which may indicate a read error. V is TRBV19 and J is TRBJ1-6; D is unresolved. CDR3 length: 14 residues. In germline, CDR1 is LNHDA, CDR2 SQIVND (reference sequence). CDR3 loop: CASRSGSYNSPLHF. DNA for the CDR3: TGTGCCAGTAGATCGGGCTCCTATAACTCACCCCTCCACTTT.

Many counts were recorded for this clonotype. The chain joins TRBV20-1 to TRBJ2-3; 7 positions agree with TRBD2. J gave up 2 bases and V 3 bases, and 14 bases lay outside the gene matches. Germline assignment: CDR1 DFQATT and CDR2 SNEGSKA (reference sequence). The CDR3 is made up of 17 amino acids. The CDR3 protein is CSARTVTSAEATDTQYF. CDR3 sequence (DNA): TGCAGTGCTAGGACAGTAACTAGCGCGGAAGCCACAGATACGCAGTATTTT.

In the case of this clonotype: The CDR3 carries no conserved terminal phenylalanine or tryptophan, so it likely arises from a read error. The V gene is TRBV10-2, the J gene TRBJ2-7, with 10 positions matching TRBD2. The CDR3 covers 18 residues. Germline values: CDR1 WSHSY, CDR2 SAAADI. The CDR3 loop reads CASSESSGGVPGSYEQYL. The DNA for the CDR3 is TGTGCCAGCAGTGAATCGAGCGGGGGGGTTCCGGGCTCCTACGAGCAGTACCTC.

The CDR3 bases are TGTGCCAGCTCACCGTTTGAGGCAGGGGTGAATGAAGCTTTCTTT. Its protein is CASSPFEAGVNEAFF. V is TRBV18 and J is TRBJ1-1, with D maybe TRBD1 (6 bases). The CDR3 is 15 residues long. V was trimmed by 3 bases and J by 7 bases, leaving 18 bases between them. CDR1 and CDR2 (germline): KGHSH, LQKENI.

Turning to this clonotype: A clone one base away is much larger, so this may be a read error. V usage is TRBV5-6 and J usage is TRBJ1-3; maybe TRBD1 (5 bases). CDR1 and CDR2 (germline): SGHDT, YYEEEE. This CDR3 comprises 13 residues. Written as DNA, the CDR3 is TGTGCCAGCAGCTTTCCGGGGGGAAGCACCATATATTTT. It codes for CASSFPGGSTIYF.

This clonotype was observed at least ten times. The chain uses TRBV28 and TRBJ1-2; TRBD1 might be the D (5 bases). Germline lookup yields CDR1 MDHEN and CDR2 SYDVKM. The CDR3 has 11 residues. The germline V and J ends were trimmed by 4 bases and 7 bases, with 7 bases remaining between them. In nucleotides, the CDR3 is TGTGCCAGCAGTTGGGGGATTGGCTACACCTTC. Protein product: CASSWGIGYTF.

Turning to this clonotype: The CDR3 end shows no conserved phenylalanine or tryptophan, and so a read error is likely. The limits of the CDR3 on the DNA are not certain, so only TCRdb's listed CDR3 is given. The CDR3 here is CASSQDYS. The V call is TRBV4-2, the J call TRBJ1-6. The CDR3 sequence runs 8 residues, both termini included. The germline V gene has CDR1 LGHNA and CDR2 YNFKEQ.

This clonotype showed up many times. V and J are TRBV5-1 and TRBJ1-1; the D gene is possibly TRBD1 (5 bases). The CDR3 consists of 13 residues. Trimming pared 1 base from V and 3 bases from J, leaving 7 bases between. CDR1 and CDR2 (germline): SGHRS, YFSETQ. The CDR3 nucleotides read TGCGCCAGCAGCTTGCAGGGATACACTGAAGCTTTCTTT. Its protein product is CASSLQGYTEAFF.

The chain couples TRBV7-9 to TRBJ1-5, with a possible D match to TRBD1 (5 bases). The CDR3 is 17 amino acids. CDR1 is SEHNR and CDR2 is FQNEAQ in the germline V gene (reference sequence). Trimming cost V 9 bases and J 0 bases, with 21 bases left between them. The CDR3 sequence: CARSRMDIPYSNQPQHF. The CDR3 DNA reads TGTGCCAGAAGCCGAATGGACATTCCCTATAGCAATCAGCCCCAGCATTTT. Full variable domain (missing parts from reference TRBV7-9 and TRBJ1-5): DTGVSQNPRHKITKRGQNVTFRCDPISEHNRLYWYRQTLGQGPEFLTYFQNEAQLEKSRLLSDRFSAERPKGSFSTLEIQRTEQGDSAMYLCARSRMDIPYSNQPQHFGDGTRLSIL.

There are many counts of this clonotype. This chain uses TRBV6-5 with TRBJ1-5; a weak D match, TRBD1 (5 bases). V lost 9 bases to trimming and J lost 3 bases, with 18 bases between them. Germline CDR1 MNHEY, CDR2 SVGAGI. The CDR3 spans 15 residues. The CDR3 DNA sequence: TGTGCCAGTTCTCTTGACCCGGGGCTCAATCAGCCCCAGCATTTT. Translating it yields CASSLDPGLNQPQHF.

This clonotype came up a few times. This may arise from a read error, as a much more abundant clone is one base away. This chain connects TRBV20-1 to TRBJ2-5, with 8 nucleotides matching TRBD2. V lost 3 bases and J lost 7; bases outside the gene matches: 4. There are 12 residues in the CDR3. CDR1 DFQATT and CDR2 SNEGSKA come from the germline V gene (reference sequence). This chain's CDR3 is CSASGGGGTQYF. The DNA of the CDR3 is TGCAGTGCTAGCGGGGGGGGGGGGACCCAGTACTTC.

In its sample, this clonotype was seen many times. The gene calls are TRBV15 and TRBJ2-2; 10 nucleotides align to TRBD1. V shed 0 bases and J 4 bases; nucleotides not matched to a gene: 5. CDR3 length equals 17 residues. Germline V gene sequence: CDR1 LNHNV, CDR2 YYDKDF (reference sequence). CDR3 sequence: CATSREGTGASTGELFF. DNA for the CDR3: TGTGCCACCAGCAGAGAAGGGACAGGGGCAAGCACCGGGGAGCTGTTTTTT.

The genes are TRBV29-1 and TRBJ2-2, with 12 bases identical to TRBD2. This CDR3 has 14 amino acids. Trimming cost V 6 bases and J 3 bases; bases outside gene matches: 2. Germline CDR1 and CDR2: SQVTM and ANQGSEA. CDR3 in amino acids: CSVRLAGDTGELFF. The CDR3 nucleotides read TGCAGCGTAAGACTAGCGGGGGACACCGGGGAGCTGTTTTTT.